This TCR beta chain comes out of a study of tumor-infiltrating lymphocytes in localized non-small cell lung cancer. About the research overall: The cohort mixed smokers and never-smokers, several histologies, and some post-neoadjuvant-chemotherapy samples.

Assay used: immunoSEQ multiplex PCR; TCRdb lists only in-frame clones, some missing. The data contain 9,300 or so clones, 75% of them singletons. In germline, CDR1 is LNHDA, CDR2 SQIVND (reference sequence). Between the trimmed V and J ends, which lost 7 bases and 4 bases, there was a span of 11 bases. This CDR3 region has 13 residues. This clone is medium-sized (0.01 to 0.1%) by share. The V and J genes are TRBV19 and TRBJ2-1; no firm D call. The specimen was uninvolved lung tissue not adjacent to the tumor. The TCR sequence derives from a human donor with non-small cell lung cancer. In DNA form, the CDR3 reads TGTGCCAGTACCTACTCCCGGTACAATGAGCAGTTCTTC. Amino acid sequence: CASTYSRYNEQFF.